The 10 T cell receptor beta chains below come from one sample, sequenced in a study of shared clonotypes between healthy human individuals (dated by TCRdb to 2020 to 2021). CD8 naive samples consisted of CD45RO-negative cells that were positively selected for CCR7, yielding a CD45RA+CCR7+ population without TemRA cells. The library was produced with the immunoSEQ multiplex PCR assay. Not all clones reach the TCRdb copy of this immuneACCESS table, which keeps in-frame sequences only. Checked studies attribute under half of the gap to unresolved V genes and leave the rest unexplained. The sample yields a few million clones; just under 95% were counted once. Clones ranked in the top ten supply over 1.5% of the sample. The sequenced sample consisted of naive CD8+ T cells from PBMCs. Read against the paper, the sample's cell subset or site label means: CD45RA+CCR7+. Receptor source: a man aged 18 to 29 in good health. Some clones in this sample may be carry-over from other donors' samples.

The rearrangement joins TRBV27 to TRBJ2-5; TRBD2 agrees at 7 bases. The germline CDR1 and CDR2 sequences are MNHEY and SMNVEV (reference sequence). CDR3 size: 18 residues. The ends lost 5 bases at V and 2 bases at J; junction bases unmatched: 17. CDR3 in amino acids: CASSHLRELERGQETQYF. CDR3 DNA: TGTGCCAGCAGTCATCTGAGAGAACTAGAGCGGGGACAAGAGACCCAGTACTTC.

A remark on this clone: This same CDR3 is encoded by further DNA sequences in the sample. This chain connects TRBV13 to TRBJ2-7; 10 bases align to TRBD1. V shed 4 bases, J shed 6 bases, and the junction held 6 bases outside the gene matches. The CDR3 has 14 residues. Germline V lookup: CDR1 PRHDT, CDR2 FYEKMQ (reference sequence). The CDR3 loop is CASSSGTGASEQYF. The CDR3 DNA reads as TGTGCCAGCAGCTCCGGGACAGGGGCCTCCGAGCAGTACTTC.

The chain recombines TRBV29-1 with TRBJ2-5; D ambiguous. The CDR3 consists of 11 residues. Germline V CDR1 and CDR2: SQVTM, ANQGSEA. V lost 7 bases, J lost 7 bases, and 13 bases lay in between. In nucleotides, the CDR3 is TGCAGCGCTTCGATTGGCGGGACCCAGTACTTC. It specifies CSASIGGTQYF.

This rearrangement joins TRBV5-5 to TRBJ2-7; 15 nucleotides agree with TRBD2. The CDR3 loop spans 14 amino acids. CDR1 is SGHKS, CDR2 YYEKEE, per germline (reference sequence). The V and J ends lost 5 bases and 6 bases, in that order; junction bases with no gene match: 3. The CDR3 DNA is TGTGCCAGCAGTTGGACTAGCGGGAGGGGCGAGCAGTACTTC. It codes for CASSWTSGRGEQYF.

This clone was seen just once. The J gene is TRBJ2-7, the V gene TRBV27, with 7 positions matching TRBD1. The V gene end was trimmed by 5 bases and the J gene end by 5 bases; junction bases not matched to a gene: 12. The germline V gene has CDR1 MNHEY and CDR2 SMNVEV (reference sequence). The CDR3 runs 15 residues. CDR3 coding DNA: TGTGCCAGCAGTGCCGCGACAGGGTGGATCCACGAGCAGTACTTC. Amino acid sequence: CASSAATGWIHEQYF.

The chain links TRBV28 to TRBJ1-4; 7 nucleotides align to TRBD1. Germline V gene lookup returns CDR1 MDHEN and CDR2 SYDVKM. The V and J ends lost 3 bases and 7 bases, in that order; junction bases with no gene match: 8. This CDR3 contains 15 residues. For the CDR3, the DNA is TGTGCCAGCAGTTTGGTAGGGGGCCCTGGTGAAAAACTGTTTTTT. Protein sequence: CASSLVGGPGEKLFF.

This clone was seen once. The V and J genes are TRBV4-1 and TRBJ2-1, with TRBD2 identical over 12 bases. Germline-derived CDR1 and CDR2 are MGHRA and YSYEKL. This CDR3 region has 21 residues. J lost 0 bases, V lost 0 bases, and 12 bases had no gene match. The CDR3 DNA sequence: TGCGCCAGCAGCCAAGAATTGGAGACTAGCGGGAGTCTTATCTCCTACAATGAGCAGTTCTTC. Its protein is CASSQELETSGSLISYNEQFF.

V usage is TRBV15 and J usage is TRBJ1-4; TRBD1 matches 9 bases. The V gene's germline CDR1 is LNHNV and CDR2 YYDKDF (reference sequence). The V and J ends lost 8 bases and 1 base, in that order; junction bases with no gene match: 11. CDR3 size: 17 residues. As DNA, the CDR3 is TGTGCCACCTTAAAACGAAGGGGACAGGGAACTAATGAAAAACTGTTTTTT. This sequence encodes CATLKRRGQGTNEKLFF.

This sequence joins TRBV29-1 and TRBJ2-6, with a weak D call TRBD1 (5 bases). This CDR3 comprises 14 residues. Trimming stripped 6 bases from V and 1 base from J, with 10 bases between. Germline assignment: CDR1 SQVTM and CDR2 ANQGSEA. DNA of the CDR3: TGCAGCGTATCAGGGCTATCTGGGGCCAACGTCCTGACTTTC. This codes for CSVSGLSGANVLTF.

This sequence joins TRBV6-1 and TRBJ2-3; the D is unclear. There are 16 residues in the CDR3. Trimming took off 4 bases at V and 2 bases at J, with 16 bases between the two ends. Germline loops: CDR1 MNHNS, CDR2 SASEGT. Here the CDR3 DNA reads TGTGCCAGCAGTGCCTACGGGTTTCGTAACACAGATACGCAGTATTTT. Translating it yields CASSAYGFRNTDTQYF.